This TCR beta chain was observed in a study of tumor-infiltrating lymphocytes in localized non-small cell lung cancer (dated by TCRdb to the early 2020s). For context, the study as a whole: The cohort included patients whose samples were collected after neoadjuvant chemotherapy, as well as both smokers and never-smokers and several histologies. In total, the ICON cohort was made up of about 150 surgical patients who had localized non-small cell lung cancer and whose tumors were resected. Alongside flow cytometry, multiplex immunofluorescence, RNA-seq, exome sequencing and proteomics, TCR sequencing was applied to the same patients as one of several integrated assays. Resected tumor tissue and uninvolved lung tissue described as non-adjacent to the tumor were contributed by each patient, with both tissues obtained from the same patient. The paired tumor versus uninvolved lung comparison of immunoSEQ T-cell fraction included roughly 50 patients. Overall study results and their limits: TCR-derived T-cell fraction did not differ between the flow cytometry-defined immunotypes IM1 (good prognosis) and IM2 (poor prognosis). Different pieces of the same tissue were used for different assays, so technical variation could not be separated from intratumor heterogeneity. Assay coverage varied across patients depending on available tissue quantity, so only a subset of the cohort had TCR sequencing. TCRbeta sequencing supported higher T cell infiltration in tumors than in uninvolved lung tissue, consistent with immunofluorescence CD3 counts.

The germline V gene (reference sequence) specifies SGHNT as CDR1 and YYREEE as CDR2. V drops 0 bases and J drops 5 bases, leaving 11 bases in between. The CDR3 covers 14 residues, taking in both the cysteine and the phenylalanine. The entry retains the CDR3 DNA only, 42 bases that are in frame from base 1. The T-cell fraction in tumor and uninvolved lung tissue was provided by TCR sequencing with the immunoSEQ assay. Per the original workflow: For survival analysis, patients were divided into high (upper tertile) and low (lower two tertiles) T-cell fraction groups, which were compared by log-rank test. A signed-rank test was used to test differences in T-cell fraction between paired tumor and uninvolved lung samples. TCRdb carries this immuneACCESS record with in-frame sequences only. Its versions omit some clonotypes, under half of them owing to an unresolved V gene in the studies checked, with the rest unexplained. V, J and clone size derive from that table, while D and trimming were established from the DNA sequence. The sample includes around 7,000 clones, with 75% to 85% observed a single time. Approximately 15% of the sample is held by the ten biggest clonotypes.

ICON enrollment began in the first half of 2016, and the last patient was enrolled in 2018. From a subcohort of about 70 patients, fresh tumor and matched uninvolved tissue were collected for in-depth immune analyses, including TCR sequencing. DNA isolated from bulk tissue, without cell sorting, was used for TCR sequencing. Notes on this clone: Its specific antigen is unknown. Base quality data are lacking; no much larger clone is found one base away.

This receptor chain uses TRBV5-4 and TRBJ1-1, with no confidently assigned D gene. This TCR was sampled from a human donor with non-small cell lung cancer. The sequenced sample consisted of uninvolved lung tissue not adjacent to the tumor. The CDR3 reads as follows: CASSLVGRETEAFF. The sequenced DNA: TGTGCCAGCAGCTTGGTAGGGCGAGAGACTGAAGCTTTCTTT.